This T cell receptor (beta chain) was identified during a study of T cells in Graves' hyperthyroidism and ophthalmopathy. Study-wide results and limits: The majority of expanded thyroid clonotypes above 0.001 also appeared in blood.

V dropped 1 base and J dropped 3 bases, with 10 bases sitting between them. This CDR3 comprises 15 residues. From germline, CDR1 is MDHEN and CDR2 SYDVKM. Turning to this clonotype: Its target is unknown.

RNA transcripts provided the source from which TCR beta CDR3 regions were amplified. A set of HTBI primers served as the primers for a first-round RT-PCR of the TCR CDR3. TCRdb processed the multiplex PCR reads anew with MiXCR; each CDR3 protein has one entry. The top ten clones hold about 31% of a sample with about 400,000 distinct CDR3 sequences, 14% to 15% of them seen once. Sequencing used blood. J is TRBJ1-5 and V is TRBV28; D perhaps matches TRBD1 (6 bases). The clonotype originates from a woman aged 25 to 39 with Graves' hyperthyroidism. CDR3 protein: CASSLSGGPNQPQHF. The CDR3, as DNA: TGTGCCAGCAGTTTATCCGGGGGGCCCAATCAGCCCCAGCATTTT.